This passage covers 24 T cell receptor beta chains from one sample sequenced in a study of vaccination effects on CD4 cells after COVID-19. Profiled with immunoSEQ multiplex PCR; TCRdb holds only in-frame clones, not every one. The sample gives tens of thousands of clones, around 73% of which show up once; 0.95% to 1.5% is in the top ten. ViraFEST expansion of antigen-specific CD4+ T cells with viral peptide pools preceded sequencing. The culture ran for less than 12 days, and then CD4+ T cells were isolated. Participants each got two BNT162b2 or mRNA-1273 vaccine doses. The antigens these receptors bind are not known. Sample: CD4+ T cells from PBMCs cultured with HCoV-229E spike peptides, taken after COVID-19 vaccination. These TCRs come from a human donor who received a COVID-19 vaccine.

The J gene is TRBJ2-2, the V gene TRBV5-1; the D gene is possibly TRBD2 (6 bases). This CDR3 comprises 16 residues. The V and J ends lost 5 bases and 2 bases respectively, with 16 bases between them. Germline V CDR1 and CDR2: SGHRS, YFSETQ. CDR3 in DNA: TGCGCCAGCAGTTCGGAGGGACCCCACAACACCGGGGAGCTGTTTTTT. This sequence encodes CASSSEGPHNTGELFF.

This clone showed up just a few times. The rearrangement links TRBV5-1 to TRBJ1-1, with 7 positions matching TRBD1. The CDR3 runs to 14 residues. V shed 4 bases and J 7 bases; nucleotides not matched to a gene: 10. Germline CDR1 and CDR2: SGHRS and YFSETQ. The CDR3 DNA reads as TGCGCCAGCAGCCAGACCACGGGACAGATTGAAGCTTTCTTT. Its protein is CASSQTTGQIEAFF.

The CDR3 region is CASSFLGVSTDTQYF. CDR3 DNA sequence: TGCGCCAGCAGCTTCCTTGGGGTCAGCACAGATACGCAGTATTTT. V gene TRBV5-1 combines with J gene TRBJ2-3; D uncertain. Germline assignment: CDR1 SGHRS and CDR2 YFSETQ. Trimming stripped 2 bases from V and 0 bases from J, with 10 bases between. This CDR3 comprises 15 residues.

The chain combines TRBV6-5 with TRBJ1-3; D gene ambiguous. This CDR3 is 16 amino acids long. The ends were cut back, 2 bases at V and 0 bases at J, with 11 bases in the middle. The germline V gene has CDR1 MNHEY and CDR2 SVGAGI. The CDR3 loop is CASSYGVSSSGNTIYF. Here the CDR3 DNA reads TGTGCCAGCAGTTACGGGGTGTCCAGCTCTGGAAACACCATATATTTT.

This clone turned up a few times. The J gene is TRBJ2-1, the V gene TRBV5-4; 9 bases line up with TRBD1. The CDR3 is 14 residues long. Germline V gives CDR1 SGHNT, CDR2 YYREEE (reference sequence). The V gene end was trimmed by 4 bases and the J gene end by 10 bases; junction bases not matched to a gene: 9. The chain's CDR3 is CASSGEGQGREQFF. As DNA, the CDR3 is TGTGCCAGCAGCGGCGAGGGACAGGGAAGGGAGCAGTTCTTC. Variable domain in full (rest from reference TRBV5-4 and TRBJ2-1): ETGVTQSPTHLIKTRGQQVTLRCSSQSGHNTVSWYQQALGQGPQFIFQYYREEENGRGNFPPRFSGLQFPNYSSELNVNALELDDSALYLCASSGEGQGREQFFGPGTRLTVL.

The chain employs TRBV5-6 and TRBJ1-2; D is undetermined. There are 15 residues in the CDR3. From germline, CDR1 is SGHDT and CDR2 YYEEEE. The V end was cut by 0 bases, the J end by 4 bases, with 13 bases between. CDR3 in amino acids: CASSLGPGASYGYTF. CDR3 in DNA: TGTGCCAGCAGCTTGGGTCCAGGAGCGTCCTATGGCTACACCTTC.

The DNA for the CDR3 is TGCAGCGTTGAAATGGGTGTTCATGGCTACACCTTC. Translating gives CSVEMGVHGYTF. This chain joins TRBV29-1 and TRBJ1-2; the D is unclear. V was trimmed by 2 bases and J by 6 bases, leaving 10 bases between them. The CDR3 spans 12 residues. Germline lookup yields CDR1 SQVTM and CDR2 ANQGSEA.

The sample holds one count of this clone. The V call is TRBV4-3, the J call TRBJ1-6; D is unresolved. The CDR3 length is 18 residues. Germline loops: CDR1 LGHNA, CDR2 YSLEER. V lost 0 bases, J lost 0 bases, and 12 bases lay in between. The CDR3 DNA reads TGCGCCAGCAGCCAAGATCCGCCGGATAGCTCCTATAATTCACCCCTCCACTTT. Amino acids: CASSQDPPDSSYNSPLHF.

CDR3 loop: CASSREATNEKLFF. CDR3 nucleotide sequence: TGCGCCAGCAGTAGGGAGGCAACTAATGAAAAACTGTTTTTT. The rearrangement links TRBV4-3 to TRBJ1-4, with D hard to call. This CDR3 comprises 14 residues. The ends were cut back, 6 bases at V and 0 bases at J, with 8 bases in the middle. Germline V CDR1 and CDR2: LGHNA, YSLEER.

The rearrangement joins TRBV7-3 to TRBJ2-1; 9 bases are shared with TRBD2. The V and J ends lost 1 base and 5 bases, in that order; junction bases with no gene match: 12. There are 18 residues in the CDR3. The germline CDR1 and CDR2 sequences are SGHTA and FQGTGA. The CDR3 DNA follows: TGTGCCAGCAGCTTAAAACTCGCGGGCGCGGGGGGGCACAATGAGCAGTTCTTC. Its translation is CASSLKLAGAGGHNEQFF.

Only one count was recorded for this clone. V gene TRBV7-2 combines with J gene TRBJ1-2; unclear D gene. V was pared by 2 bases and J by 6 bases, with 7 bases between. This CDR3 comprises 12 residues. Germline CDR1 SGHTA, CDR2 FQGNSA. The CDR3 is CASSLTGDGYTF. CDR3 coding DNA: TGTGCCAGCAGCTTAACCGGGGATGGCTACACCTTC.

The chain's CDR3 is CASSRDTSQETQYF. CDR3 bases: TGCGCCAGCAGCCGGGACACTTCTCAAGAGACCCAGTACTTC. The genes are TRBV5-1 and TRBJ2-5; possible D gene TRBD1, 6 bases. The germline V gene encodes CDR1 SGHRS and CDR2 YFSETQ. This CDR3 spans 14 amino acids. V was clipped by 4 bases and J by 2 bases, with 12 bases between them.

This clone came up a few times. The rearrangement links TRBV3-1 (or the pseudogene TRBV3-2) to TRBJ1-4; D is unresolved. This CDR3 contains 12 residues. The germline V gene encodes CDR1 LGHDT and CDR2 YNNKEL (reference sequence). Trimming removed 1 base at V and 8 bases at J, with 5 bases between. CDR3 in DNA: TGTGCCAGCAGCCAAGGCTTAGAAAAACTGTTTTTT. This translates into CASSQGLEKLFF.

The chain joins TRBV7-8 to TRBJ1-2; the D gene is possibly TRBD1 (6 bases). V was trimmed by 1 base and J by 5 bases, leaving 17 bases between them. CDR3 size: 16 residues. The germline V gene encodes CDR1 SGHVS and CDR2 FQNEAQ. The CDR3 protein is CASSLEPRKGGYGYTF. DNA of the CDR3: TGTGCCAGCAGCTTAGAACCCCGGAAAGGGGGATATGGCTACACCTTC.

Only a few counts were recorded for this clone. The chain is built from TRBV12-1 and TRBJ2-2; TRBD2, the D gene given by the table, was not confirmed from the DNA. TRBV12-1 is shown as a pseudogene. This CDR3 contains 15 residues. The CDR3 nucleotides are TGTGCCAGCAGCTGCGGGACCCGGGGGACCGGGGAGCTGTTTTTT. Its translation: CASSCGTRGTGELFF.

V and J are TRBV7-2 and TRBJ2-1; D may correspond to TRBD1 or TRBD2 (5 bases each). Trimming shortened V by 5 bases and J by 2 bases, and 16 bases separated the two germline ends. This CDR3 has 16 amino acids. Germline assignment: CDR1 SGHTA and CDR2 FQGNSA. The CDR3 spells CASSLLTRGPYNEQFF. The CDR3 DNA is TGTGCCAGCAGCCTTCTGACCCGGGGCCCCTACAATGAGCAGTTCTTC.

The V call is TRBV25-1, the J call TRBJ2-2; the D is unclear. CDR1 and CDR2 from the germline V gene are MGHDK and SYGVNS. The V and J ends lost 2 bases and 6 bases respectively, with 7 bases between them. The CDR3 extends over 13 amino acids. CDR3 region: CASSEAVAGELFF. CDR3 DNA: TGTGCCAGCAGTGAAGCGGTGGCCGGGGAGCTGTTTTTT.

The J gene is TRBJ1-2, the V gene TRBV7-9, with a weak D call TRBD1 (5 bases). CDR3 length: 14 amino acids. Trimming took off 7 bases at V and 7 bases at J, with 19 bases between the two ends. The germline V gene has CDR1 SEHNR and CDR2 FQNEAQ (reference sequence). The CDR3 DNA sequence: TGTGCCAGCACCCCGGGACTGGGCTTGGGTGGCTACACCTTC. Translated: CASTPGLGLGGYTF.

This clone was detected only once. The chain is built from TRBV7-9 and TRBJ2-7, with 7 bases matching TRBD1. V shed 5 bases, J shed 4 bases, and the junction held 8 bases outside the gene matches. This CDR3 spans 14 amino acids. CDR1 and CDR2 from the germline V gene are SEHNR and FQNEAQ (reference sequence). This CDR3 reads CASSPGDRIYEQYV. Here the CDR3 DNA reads TGTGCCAGCAGCCCAGGGGACAGAATTTACGAGCAGTACGTC.

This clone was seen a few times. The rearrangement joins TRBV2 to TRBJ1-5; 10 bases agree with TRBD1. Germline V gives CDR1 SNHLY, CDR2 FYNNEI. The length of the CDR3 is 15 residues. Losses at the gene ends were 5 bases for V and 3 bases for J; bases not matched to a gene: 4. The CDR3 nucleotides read TGTGCCAGCAGTCGGCGACAGGGGGCCAATCAGCCCCAGCATTTT. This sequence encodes CASSRRQGANQPQHF.

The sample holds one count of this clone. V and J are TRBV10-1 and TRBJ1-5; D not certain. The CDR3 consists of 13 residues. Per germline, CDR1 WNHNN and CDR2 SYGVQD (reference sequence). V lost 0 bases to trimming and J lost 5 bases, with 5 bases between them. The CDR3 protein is CASSESLYQPQHF. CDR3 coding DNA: TGCGCCAGCAGTGAGTCCCTTTATCAGCCCCAGCATTTT.

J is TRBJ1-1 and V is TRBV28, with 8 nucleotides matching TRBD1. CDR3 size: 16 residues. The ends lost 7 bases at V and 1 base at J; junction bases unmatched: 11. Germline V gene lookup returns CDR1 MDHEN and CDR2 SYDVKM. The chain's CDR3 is CASMVLLGQGNTEAFF. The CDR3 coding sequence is TGTGCCAGCATGGTTCTTTTAGGACAGGGGAACACTGAAGCTTTCTTT. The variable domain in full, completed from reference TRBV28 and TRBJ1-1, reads DVKVTQSSRYLVKRTGEKVFLECVQDMDHENMFWYRQDPGLGLRLIYFSYDVKMKEKGDIPEGYSVSREKKERFSLILESASTNQTSMYLCASMVLLGQGNTEAFFGQGTRLTVV.

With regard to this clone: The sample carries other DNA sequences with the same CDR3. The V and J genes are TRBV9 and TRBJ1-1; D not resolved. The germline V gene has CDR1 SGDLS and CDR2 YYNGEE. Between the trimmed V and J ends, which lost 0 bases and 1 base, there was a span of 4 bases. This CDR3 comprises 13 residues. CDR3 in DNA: TGTGCCAGCAGCGTAGCGGGGAACACTGAAGCTTTCTTT. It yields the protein CASSVAGNTEAFF.

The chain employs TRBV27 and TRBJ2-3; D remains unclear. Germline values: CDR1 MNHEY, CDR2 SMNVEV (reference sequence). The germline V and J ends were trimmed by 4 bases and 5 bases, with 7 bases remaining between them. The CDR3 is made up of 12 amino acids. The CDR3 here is CASSSRGDTQYF. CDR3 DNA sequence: TGTGCCAGCAGTTCCCGCGGAGATACGCAGTATTTT.